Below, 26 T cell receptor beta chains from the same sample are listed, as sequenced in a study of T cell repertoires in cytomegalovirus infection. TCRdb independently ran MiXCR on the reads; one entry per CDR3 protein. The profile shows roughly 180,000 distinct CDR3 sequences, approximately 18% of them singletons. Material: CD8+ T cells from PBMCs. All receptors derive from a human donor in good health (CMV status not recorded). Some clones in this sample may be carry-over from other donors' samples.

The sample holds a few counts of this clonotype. Here the CDR3 reads CASSLGTKNIQYF. As DNA, the CDR3 is TGTGCCAGCAGTTTGGGGACCAAAAACATTCAGTACTTC. The V call is TRBV27, the J call TRBJ2-4; unclear D gene. The CDR3 has 13 residues. The germline V gene encodes CDR1 MNHEY and CDR2 SMNVEV (reference sequence). V lost 3 bases and J 2 bases, leaving 5 bases between the germline ends.

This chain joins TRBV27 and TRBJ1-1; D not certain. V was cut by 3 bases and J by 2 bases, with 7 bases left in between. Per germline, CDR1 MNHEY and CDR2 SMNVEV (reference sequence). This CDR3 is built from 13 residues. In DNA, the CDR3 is TGTGCCAGCAGTTTCACCGATAACACTGAAGCTTTCTTT. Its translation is CASSFTDNTEAFF.

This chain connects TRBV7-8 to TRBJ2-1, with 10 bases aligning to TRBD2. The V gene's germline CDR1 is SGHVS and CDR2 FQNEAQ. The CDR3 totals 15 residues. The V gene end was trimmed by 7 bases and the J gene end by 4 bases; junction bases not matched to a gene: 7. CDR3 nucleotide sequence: TGTGCCAGCATCCTGTCGGGACTAGCGTACAATGAGCAGTTCTTC. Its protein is CASILSGLAYNEQFF.

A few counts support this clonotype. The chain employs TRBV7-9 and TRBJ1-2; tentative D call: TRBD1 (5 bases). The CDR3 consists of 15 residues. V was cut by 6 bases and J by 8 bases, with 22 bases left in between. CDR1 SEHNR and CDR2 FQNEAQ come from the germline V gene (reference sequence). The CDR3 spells CASRGIAGGNKGYTF. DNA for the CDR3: TGTGCCAGCAGGGGGATCGCCGGGGGAAACAAAGGCTACACCTTC.

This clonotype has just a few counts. The CDR3 bases are TGTGCCACCAGCAGAAGGCCGAAAACCATCCAAGAGACCCAGTACTTC. Its translation is CATSRRPKTIQETQYF. This chain links TRBV15 with TRBJ2-5; D not resolved. The CDR3 runs 16 residues. Per the germline V gene, CDR1 is LNHNV and CDR2 is YYDKDF (reference sequence). V lost 2 bases to trimming and J lost 1 base, with 14 bases between them.

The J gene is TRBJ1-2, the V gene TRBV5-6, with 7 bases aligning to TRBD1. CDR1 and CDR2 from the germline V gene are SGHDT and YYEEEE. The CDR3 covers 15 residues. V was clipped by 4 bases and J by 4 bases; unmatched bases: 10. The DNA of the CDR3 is TGTGCCAGCAGCGCCGGACAGGATATCCTCTATGGCTACACCTTC. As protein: CASSAGQDILYGYTF. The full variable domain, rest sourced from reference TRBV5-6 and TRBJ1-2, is DAGVTQSPTHLIKTRGQQVTLRCSPKSGHDTVSWYQQALGQGPQFIFQYYEEEERQRGNFPDRFSGHQFPNYSSELNVNALLLGDSALYLCASSAGQDILYGYTFGSGTRLTVV.

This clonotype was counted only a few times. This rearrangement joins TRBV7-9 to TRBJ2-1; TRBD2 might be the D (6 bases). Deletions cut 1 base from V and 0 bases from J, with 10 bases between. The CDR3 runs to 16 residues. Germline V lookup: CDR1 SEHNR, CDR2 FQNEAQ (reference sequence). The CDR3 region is CASSLGGASSYNEQFF. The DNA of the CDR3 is TGTGCCAGCAGCTTAGGCGGGGCGAGCTCCTACAATGAGCAGTTCTTC. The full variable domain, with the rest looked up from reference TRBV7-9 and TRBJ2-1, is DTGVSQNPRHKITKRGQNVTFRCDPISEHNRLYWYRQTLGQGPEFLTYFQNEAQLEKSRLLSDRFSAERPKGSFSTLEIQRTEQGDSAMYLCASSLGGASSYNEQFFGPGTRLTVL.

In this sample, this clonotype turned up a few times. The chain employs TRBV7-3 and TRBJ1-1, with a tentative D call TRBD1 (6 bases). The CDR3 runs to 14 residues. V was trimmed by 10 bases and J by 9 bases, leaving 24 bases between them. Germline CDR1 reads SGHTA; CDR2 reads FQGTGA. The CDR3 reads CATRDVGGGGQAFF. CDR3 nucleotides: TGTGCCACCCGAGACGTTGGGGGGGGCGGGCAAGCTTTCTTT.

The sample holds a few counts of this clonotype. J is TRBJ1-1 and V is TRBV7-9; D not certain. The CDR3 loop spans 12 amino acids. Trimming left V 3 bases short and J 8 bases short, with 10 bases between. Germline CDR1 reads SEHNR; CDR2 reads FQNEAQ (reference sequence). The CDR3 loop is CASSFGVREAFF. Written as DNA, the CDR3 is TGTGCCAGCAGCTTCGGAGTCAGAGAAGCTTTCTTT.

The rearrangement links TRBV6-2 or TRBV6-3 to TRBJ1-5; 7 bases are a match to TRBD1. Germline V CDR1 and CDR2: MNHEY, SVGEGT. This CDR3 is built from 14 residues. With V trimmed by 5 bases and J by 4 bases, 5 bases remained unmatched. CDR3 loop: CASSHLDRNQPQHF. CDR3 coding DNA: TGTGCCAGCAGTCACCTGGACAGGAATCAGCCCCAGCATTTT.

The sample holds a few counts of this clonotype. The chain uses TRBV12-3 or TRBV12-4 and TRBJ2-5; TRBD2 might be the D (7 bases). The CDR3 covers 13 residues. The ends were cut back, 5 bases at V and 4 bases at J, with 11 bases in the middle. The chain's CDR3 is CASSPGGPETQYF. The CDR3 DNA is TGTGCCAGCAGTCCCGGGGGGCCAGAGACCCAGTACTTC.

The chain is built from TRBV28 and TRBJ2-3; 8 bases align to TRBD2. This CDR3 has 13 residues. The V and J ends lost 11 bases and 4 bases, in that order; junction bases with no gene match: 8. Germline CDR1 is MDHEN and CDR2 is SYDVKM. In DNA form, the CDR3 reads TGTGCCGGTCAAGCGGGGGTGGCAGATACGCAGTATTTT. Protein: CAGQAGVADTQYF.

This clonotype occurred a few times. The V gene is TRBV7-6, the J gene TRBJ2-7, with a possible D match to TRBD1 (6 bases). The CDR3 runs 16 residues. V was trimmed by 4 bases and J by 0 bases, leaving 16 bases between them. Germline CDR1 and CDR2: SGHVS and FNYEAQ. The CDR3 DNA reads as TGTGCCAGCAGCTCACCGACAGGCCATACCTCCTACGAGCAGTACTTC. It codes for CASSSPTGHTSYEQYF.

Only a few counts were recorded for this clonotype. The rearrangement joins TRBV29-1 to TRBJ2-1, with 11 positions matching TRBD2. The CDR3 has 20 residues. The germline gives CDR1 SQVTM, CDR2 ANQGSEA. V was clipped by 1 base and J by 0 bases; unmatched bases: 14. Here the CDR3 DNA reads TGCAGCGTTGAAGGGGTTGGGCTAGCGGGGGGCCGTAGCTCCTACAATGAGCAGTTCTTC. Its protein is CSVEGVGLAGGRSSYNEQFF.

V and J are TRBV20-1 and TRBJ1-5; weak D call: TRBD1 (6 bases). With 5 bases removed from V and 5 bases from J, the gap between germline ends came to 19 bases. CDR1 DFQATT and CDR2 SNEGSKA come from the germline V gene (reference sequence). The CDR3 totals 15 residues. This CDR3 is CSAAILGAGDQPQHF. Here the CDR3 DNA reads TGCAGTGCTGCTATATTGGGGGCAGGGGATCAGCCCCAGCATTTT.

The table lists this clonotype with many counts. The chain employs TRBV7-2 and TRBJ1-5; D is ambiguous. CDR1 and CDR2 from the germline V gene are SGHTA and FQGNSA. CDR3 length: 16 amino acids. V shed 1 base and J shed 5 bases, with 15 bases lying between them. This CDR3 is CASSLDLATTYQPQHF. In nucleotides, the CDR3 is TGTGCCAGCAGCTTAGATCTGGCTACGACGTATCAGCCCCAGCATTTT. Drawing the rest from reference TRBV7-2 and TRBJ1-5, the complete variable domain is GAGVSQSPSNKVTEKGKDVELRCDPISGHTALYWYRQSLGQGLEFLIYFQGNSAPDKSGLPSDRFSAERTGGSVSTLTIQRTQQEDSAVYLCASSLDLATTYQPQHFGDGTRLSIL.

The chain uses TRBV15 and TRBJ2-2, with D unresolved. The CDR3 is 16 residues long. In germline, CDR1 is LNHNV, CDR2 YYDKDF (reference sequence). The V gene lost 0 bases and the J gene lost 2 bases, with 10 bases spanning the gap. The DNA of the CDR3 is TGTGCCACCAGCAGAGATTTCGGAGCTAACACCGGGGAGCTGTTTTTT. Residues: CATSRDFGANTGELFF. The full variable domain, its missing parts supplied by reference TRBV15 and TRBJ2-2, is DAMVIQNPRYQVTQFGKPVTLSCSQTLNHNVMYWYQQKSSQAPKLLFHYYDKDFNNEADTPDNFQSRRPNTSFCFLDIRSPGLGDTAMYLCATSRDFGANTGELFFGEGSRLTVL.

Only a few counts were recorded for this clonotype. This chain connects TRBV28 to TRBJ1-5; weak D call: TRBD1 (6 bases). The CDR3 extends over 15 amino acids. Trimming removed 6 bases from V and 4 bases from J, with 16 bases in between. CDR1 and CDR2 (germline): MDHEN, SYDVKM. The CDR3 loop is CASSQITGMNQPQHF. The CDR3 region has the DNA TGTGCCAGCAGCCAAATTACAGGGATGAATCAGCCCCAGCATTTT.

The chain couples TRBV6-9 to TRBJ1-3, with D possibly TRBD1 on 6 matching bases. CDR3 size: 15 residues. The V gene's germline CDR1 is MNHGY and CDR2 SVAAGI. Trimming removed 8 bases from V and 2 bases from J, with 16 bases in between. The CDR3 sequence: CASRQAGSPGNTIYF. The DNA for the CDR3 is TGTGCCAGCCGACAGGCAGGTTCCCCTGGAAACACCATATATTTT.

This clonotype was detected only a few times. The CDR3 sequence is CASSGGGGTYYGYTF. The DNA of the CDR3 is TGTGCCAGCAGTGGGGGAGGGGGGACCTACTATGGCTACACCTTC. V and J are TRBV27 and TRBJ1-2, with D maybe TRBD1 (6 bases). CDR1 MNHEY and CDR2 SMNVEV come from the germline V gene (reference sequence). Trimming left V 5 bases short and J 3 bases short, with 16 bases between. The CDR3 runs 15 residues.

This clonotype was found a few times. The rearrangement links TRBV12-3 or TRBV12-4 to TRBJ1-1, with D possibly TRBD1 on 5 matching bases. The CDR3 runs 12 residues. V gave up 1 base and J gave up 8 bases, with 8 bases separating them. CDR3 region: CASSLDRSEAFF. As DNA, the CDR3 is TGTGCCAGCAGTTTAGACAGGTCAGAAGCTTTCTTT.

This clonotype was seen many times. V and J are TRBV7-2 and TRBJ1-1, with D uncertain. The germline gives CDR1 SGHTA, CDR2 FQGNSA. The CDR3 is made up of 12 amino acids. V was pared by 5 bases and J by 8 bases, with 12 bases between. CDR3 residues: CASSPTGSEAFF. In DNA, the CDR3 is TGTGCCAGCAGCCCTACGGGCTCGGAAGCTTTCTTT.

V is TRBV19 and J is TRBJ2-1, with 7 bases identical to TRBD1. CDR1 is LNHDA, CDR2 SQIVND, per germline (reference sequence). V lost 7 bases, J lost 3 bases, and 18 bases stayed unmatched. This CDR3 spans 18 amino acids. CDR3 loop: CASNNISPRTGDYNEQFF. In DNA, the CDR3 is TGTGCCAGTAACAATATATCGCCGAGGACAGGAGACTACAATGAGCAGTTCTTC.

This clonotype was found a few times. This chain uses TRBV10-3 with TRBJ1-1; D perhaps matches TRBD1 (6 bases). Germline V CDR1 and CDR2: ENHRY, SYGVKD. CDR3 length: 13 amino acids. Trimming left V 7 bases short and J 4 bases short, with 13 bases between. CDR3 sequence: CAINAEGGTEAFF. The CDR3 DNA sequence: TGTGCCATCAACGCGGAGGGGGGCACTGAAGCTTTCTTT.

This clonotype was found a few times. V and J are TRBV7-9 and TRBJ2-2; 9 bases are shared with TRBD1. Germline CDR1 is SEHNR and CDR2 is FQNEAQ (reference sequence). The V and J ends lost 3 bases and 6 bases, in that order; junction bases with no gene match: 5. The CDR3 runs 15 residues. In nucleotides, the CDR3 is TGTGCCAGCAGCTTTGGACAGGGGAGCGCCGGGGAGCTGTTTTTT. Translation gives CASSFGQGSAGELFF.

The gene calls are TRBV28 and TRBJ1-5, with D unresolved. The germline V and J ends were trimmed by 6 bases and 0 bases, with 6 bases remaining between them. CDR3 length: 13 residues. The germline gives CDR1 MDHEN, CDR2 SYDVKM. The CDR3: CASRRHSNQPQHF. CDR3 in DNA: TGTGCCAGCAGACGACATAGCAATCAGCCCCAGCATTTT.